This T cell receptor beta chain is drawn from a study of shared clonotypes between healthy human individuals. This clone appeared a single time. On sorted subsets, replicate PCRs used 200 ng DNA, or tens of thousands of T cell genomes. Only in-frame clones appear in the TCRdb table, and some are missing; sequencing was by immunoSEQ multiplex PCR. The sample holds approximately 620,000 clones, 97% seen once. The sequenced material came from naive CD4+ T cells sorted from blood. Specified subset: CD45RA+ positively selected. The origin of this receptor is a woman aged 25 to 39 in good health.

This chain's CDR3 is CASSGSGLEQETQYF. CDR3 bases: TGCGCCAGCAGCGGTAGCGGTTTGGAGCAAGAGACCCAGTACTTC. The chain employs TRBV5-1 and TRBJ2-5, with D tentatively TRBD2 (6 bases). V lost 4 bases to trimming and J lost 2 bases, with 15 bases between them. The CDR3 is made up of 15 amino acids. In germline, CDR1 is SGHRS, CDR2 YFSETQ.